A single sample gave rise to the 23 T cell receptor beta chains below, sequenced in a study of T cells in localized non-small cell lung cancer. Some clones are missing from TCRdb's copy, which holds only in-frame ones; the method was immunoSEQ multiplex PCR. The table lists 20,000 to 30,000 clones, approximately 78% of them singletons, with about 3.8% in the top ten. Sample: peripheral blood, taken before any cancer treatment. These receptors originate from a woman aged 35-75 years with stage I lung adenocarcinoma.

The chain joins TRBV7-9 to TRBJ2-5; perhaps D is TRBD1 or TRBD2 (5 bases each). Trimming cost V 3 bases and J 5 bases, with 19 bases left between them. Germline loops: CDR1 SEHNR, CDR2 FQNEAQ (reference sequence). The length of the CDR3 is 16 residues. CDR3 in amino acids: CASSLYSGTSAETQYF. CDR3 in DNA: TGTGCCAGCAGCTTGTACTCCGGGACGTCAGCGGAGACCCAGTACTTC.

The V call is TRBV6-4, the J call TRBJ2-6; D is unresolved. Germline CDR1 and CDR2: MRHNA and SNTAGT. V was pared by 3 bases and J by 2 bases, with 5 bases between. The CDR3 sequence is 14 residues long. The CDR3 is CASSEGTGANVLTF. DNA for the CDR3: TGTGCCAGCAGTGAGGGGACTGGGGCCAACGTCCTGACTTTC.

The chain couples TRBV9 to TRBJ2-1; D unclear. The germline CDR1 and CDR2 sequences are SGDLS and YYNGEE. This CDR3 has 11 residues. With 0 bases removed from V and 8 bases from J, the gap between germline ends came to 3 bases. This CDR3 is CASSVEYEQFF. CDR3 DNA sequence: TGTGCCAGCAGCGTAGAGTATGAGCAGTTCTTC. Variable domain in full (rest from reference TRBV9 and TRBJ2-1): DSGVTQTPKHLITATGQRVTLRCSPRSGDLSVYWYQQSLDQGLQFLIQYYNGEERAKGNILERFSAQQFPDLHSELNLSSLELGDSALYFCASSVEYEQFFGPGTRLTVL.

The V call is TRBV2, the J call TRBJ1-1; 7 nucleotides line up with TRBD1. From germline, CDR1 is SNHLY and CDR2 FYNNEI. The CDR3 length is 14 residues. Trimming cost V 4 bases and J 5 bases; bases outside gene matches: 7. CDR3 loop: CASSVRGQNTEAFF. For the CDR3, the DNA is TGTGCCAGCAGTGTTAGGGGGCAGAATACTGAAGCTTTCTTT.

This clone was picked up a small number of times. V usage is TRBV19 and J usage is TRBJ1-4; maybe TRBD1 (5 bases). The ends were cut back, 7 bases at V and 8 bases at J, with 17 bases in the middle. CDR3 length equals 14 residues. Germline V gives CDR1 LNHDA, CDR2 SQIVND (reference sequence). CDR3 coding DNA: TGTGCCAGTACCATCACAGGAATGTACGAAAAACTGTTTTTT. This gives the protein CASTITGMYEKLFF. The full variable domain, completed using reference TRBV19 and TRBJ1-4, is DGGITQSPKYLFRKEGQNVTLSCEQNLNHDAMYWYRQDPGQGLRLIYYSQIVNDFQKGDIAEGYSVSREKKESFPLTVTSAQKNPTAFYLCASTITGMYEKLFFGSGTQLSVL.

The V and J genes are TRBV6-5 and TRBJ2-1; D is possibly TRBD2 (6 bases). CDR3 length: 11 amino acids. V shed 6 bases and J shed 11 bases, with 11 bases lying between them. Germline assignment: CDR1 MNHEY and CDR2 SVGAGI. CDR3 in DNA: TGTGCCAGCAGCAGGGAGGCTCAGCAGTTCTTC. Protein product: CASSREAQQFF.

CDR3 sequence reads: CASSPFSGGDLNEQFF. CDR3 DNA: TGCGCCAGCAGCCCGTTTTCCGGGGGGGACCTTAATGAGCAGTTCTTC. The V gene is TRBV4-3, the J gene TRBJ2-1, with TRBD2 matching 8 bases. Looked up from germline, CDR1 is LGHNA and CDR2 is YSLEER. Trimming took 4 bases from V and 7 from J; bases not matched to a gene: 12. The CDR3 is 16 residues long.

The chain combines TRBV4-1 with TRBJ2-5; 7 nucleotides line up with TRBD2. Germline V gene lookup returns CDR1 MGHRA and CDR2 YSYEKL. This CDR3 is built from 15 residues. V lost 4 bases and J lost 1; bases outside the gene matches: 6. The CDR3 sequence: CASSPSGALQETQYF. DNA for the CDR3: TGCGCCAGCAGCCCCAGCGGGGCCCTCCAAGAGACCCAGTACTTC.

This chain connects TRBV14 to TRBJ1-1; TRBD1 might be the D (5 bases). The germline gives CDR1 SGHDN, CDR2 FVKESK. This CDR3 has 12 amino acids. V shed 4 bases and J shed 8 bases, with 11 bases lying between them. CDR3 nucleotides: TGTGCCAGCAGCCTCGGGACGGAAGAAGCTTTCTTT. Protein sequence: CASSLGTEEAFF.

This clone appeared once. This rearrangement joins TRBV6-5 to TRBJ1-3; D is unclear. CDR1 and CDR2 (germline): MNHEY, SVGAGI. CDR3 length equals 14 residues. V lost 5 bases, J lost 0 bases, and 8 bases lay in between. Written as DNA, the CDR3 is TGTGCCAGCAGTCTATCGTTCTCTGGAAACACCATATATTTT. Its protein product is CASSLSFSGNTIYF.

The J gene is TRBJ2-1, the V gene TRBV4-3; 7 bases are a match to TRBD2. V shed 4 bases, J shed 6 bases, and the junction held 12 bases outside the gene matches. This CDR3 has 16 residues. Germline values: CDR1 LGHNA, CDR2 YSLEER. DNA of the CDR3: TGCGCCAGCAGCCGTTTGGGGGGGGGTCTCTTCAATGAGCAGTTCTTC. The encoded protein is CASSRLGGGLFNEQFF.

This clone has a single count. V usage is TRBV7-2 and J usage is TRBJ2-1; D possibly corresponds to TRBD2 (6 bases). Germline CDR1 SGHTA, CDR2 FQGNSA. Trimming took 2 bases from V and 7 from J, leaving 15 bases between them. CDR3 length: 15 residues. This CDR3 reads CASSLIPRGWNEQFF. For the CDR3, the DNA is TGTGCCAGCAGCTTAATCCCCCGGGGGTGGAATGAGCAGTTCTTC.

The rearrangement links TRBV7-2 to TRBJ2-1; 10 nucleotides align to TRBD1. The CDR3 spans 14 residues. Germline assignment: CDR1 SGHTA and CDR2 FQGNSA. The V and J ends lost 4 bases and 10 bases, in that order; junction bases with no gene match: 7. The CDR3 DNA follows: TGTGCCAGCAGCTCACGACAGGGGGCAGGCGAGCAGTTCTTC. Translating it yields CASSSRQGAGEQFF.

There are a few counts of this clone. The genes are TRBV7-3 and TRBJ1-1; TRBD1 matches 7 bases. The CDR3 has 14 residues. Germline V gives CDR1 SGHTA, CDR2 FQGTGA. J lost 5 bases, V lost 2 bases, and 5 bases had no gene match. CDR3 in DNA: TGTGCCAGCAGCTTATCCGACAGGGCTACTGAAGCTTTCTTT. It specifies CASSLSDRATEAFF.

The chain recombines TRBV7-8 with TRBJ1-6; tentatively, D is TRBD1 (5 bases). Per the germline V gene, CDR1 is SGHVS and CDR2 is FQNEAQ. Between the trimmed V and J ends, which lost 2 bases and 4 bases, there was a span of 9 bases. The CDR3 has 15 residues. The CDR3 spells CASSLSGLYNSPLHF. In DNA, the CDR3 is TGTGCCAGCAGCTTATCAGGGCTTTATAATTCACCCCTCCACTTT.

This rearrangement joins TRBV27 to TRBJ2-1, with TRBD1 matching over 9 bases. Germline CDR1 MNHEY, CDR2 SMNVEV (reference sequence). The CDR3 length is 15 residues. After removal of 3 bases from V and 1 base from J, the junction contained 1 base not matched to a gene. The CDR3 DNA reads as TGTGCCAGCAGTTTGGACAGGGGATCCTACAATGAGCAGTTCTTC. This translates into CASSLDRGSYNEQFF.

V and J are TRBV5-1 and TRBJ2-7; no reliable D call. V gave up 0 bases and J gave up 3 bases, with 10 bases separating them. CDR3 length: 14 amino acids. Germline-derived CDR1 and CDR2 are SGHRS and YFSETQ. As DNA, the CDR3 is TGCGCCAGCAGCTTGGAAGTCCAGTTCTACGAGCAGTACTTC. It specifies CASSLEVQFYEQYF.

V gene TRBV11-2 combines with J gene TRBJ1-2; 7 bases line up with TRBD1. V was clipped by 2 bases and J by 3 bases; unmatched bases: 18. This CDR3 has 19 residues. The germline CDR1 and CDR2 sequences are SGHAT and FQNNGV. CDR3 sequence reads: CASSLWAARTGFLDYGYTF. CDR3 coding DNA: TGTGCCAGCAGCTTATGGGCGGCGCGGACAGGATTTTTAGACTATGGCTACACCTTC.

This sequence joins TRBV19 and TRBJ1-2; possibly TRBD1 for D (6 bases). CDR1 is LNHDA, CDR2 SQIVND, per germline (reference sequence). V lost 5 bases and J 4 bases, leaving 11 bases between the germline ends. The CDR3 spans 13 residues. The CDR3: CASSVGQSYGYTF. In DNA form, the CDR3 reads TGTGCCAGTAGTGTTGGACAGTCCTATGGCTACACCTTC.

The V gene is TRBV6-5, the J gene TRBJ1-2; TRBD1 aligns across 12 bases. Germline assignment: CDR1 MNHEY and CDR2 SVGAGI. This CDR3 contains 15 residues. Germline trimming cut 5 bases from V and 7 bases from J; bases unmatched to any gene: 8. CDR3 DNA sequence: TGTGCCAGCAGTACCACCGGGACAGGGGGCTCTGGCTACACCTTC. It encodes CASSTTGTGGSGYTF.

This clone rates as medium-sized (0.01 to 0.1%). J is TRBJ1-2 and V is TRBV10-1, with no clear D. The germline V gene has CDR1 WNHNN and CDR2 SYGVQD (reference sequence). V lost 0 bases to trimming and J lost 2 bases, with 7 bases between them. CDR3 length: 14 amino acids. CDR3 nucleotide sequence: TGCGCCAGCAGTGAGTCGGGCAGAAACTATGGCTACACCTTC. It codes for CASSESGRNYGYTF.

The J gene is TRBJ1-6, the V gene TRBV6-1; D gene ambiguous. CDR1 and CDR2 (germline): MNHNS, SASEGT. V was trimmed by 1 base and J by 9 bases, leaving 7 bases between them. The CDR3 extends over 13 amino acids. CDR3 DNA sequence: TGTGCCAGCAGTGAAGAGAGTGGTTCACCCCTCCACTTT. This codes for CASSEESGSPLHF.

The chain is built from TRBV11-2 and TRBJ1-1; the match to TRBD1 covers 7 bases. The V gene's germline CDR1 is SGHAT and CDR2 FQNNGV. V lost 3 bases, J lost 2 bases, and 6 bases stayed unmatched. CDR3 length: 15 residues. For the CDR3, the DNA is TGTGCCAGCAGCTTCCTGACAGGGACCAACACTGAAGCTTTCTTT. This translates into CASSFLTGTNTEAFF.